The rows below give T cell receptor beta chains drawn from one sample of a study of quantifying T cell responses using KT2 cells. In TCRdb, the UMI-ligation and nested PCR reads were re-called with MiXCR into one record per CDR3 protein. The sample has under 35,000 distinct CDR3 sequences, approximately 6.8% seen once. Sequenced input: PBMCs spiked with cells of the T cell clone KT2. These receptor sequences come from a human donor. Both conserved end residues are part of each CDR3. D genes are given only for firm matches. The size entry is marked missing in some rows and otherwise reads once, few, many or a size class.

d_gene | j_gene | abundance | v_gene | CDR3aa | CDR3nt
- | TRBJ2-5 | - | TRBV20-1 | CSAPHGETQYF | TGCAGTGCTCCGCATGGAGAGACCCAGTACTTC
- | TRBJ2-7 | - | TRBV12-3/TRBV12-4 | CASRDSLSYEQYF | TGTGCCAGCAGGGACTCACTTTCCTACGAGCAGTACTTC
- | TRBJ2-6 | few | TRBV15 | CATSSGAGVNSGANVLTF | TGTGCCACCAGCAGTGGAGCAGGGGTCAACTCTGGGGCCAACGTCCTGACTTTC
- | TRBJ1-5 | - | TRBV6-2/TRBV6-3 | CASSSDRDKGLPQHF | TGTGCCAGCAGCTCTGACCGGGACAAGGGGCTGCCCCAGCATTTT
TRBD2 | TRBJ2-1 | large | TRBV4-3 | CASSQLADGGNEQFF | TGCGCCAGCAGCCAGCTAGCGGACGGGGGCAATGAGCAGTTCTTC
- | TRBJ1-3 | - | TRBV15 | CATSRERAGNTIYF | TGTGCCACCAGCAGAGAGAGGGCTGGAAACACCATATATTTT
TRBD1 | TRBJ2-7 | - | TRBV4-2 | CASSPQGQGYEQYF | TGTGCCAGCAGCCCTCAGGGACAGGGGTACGAGCAGTACTTC
TRBD1 | TRBJ1-1 | few | TRBV15 | CATSIPGQARTEAFF | TGTGCCACCAGCATACCCGGACAGGCCAGGACTGAAGCTTTCTTT
- | TRBJ1-6 | few | TRBV7-9 | CASSLGGRDSPLHF | TGTGCCAGCAGCTTAGGGGGCCGGGATTCACCCCTCCACTTT
TRBD2 | TRBJ2-4 | - | TRBV10-3 | CAISEWRTSGGLAKNIQYF | TGTGCCATCAGTGAGTGGAGGACTAGCGGGGGCCTAGCCAAAAACATTCAGTACTTC
- | TRBJ2-2 | many | TRBV28 | CASSLLFGRGTGELFF | TGTGCCAGCAGTTTATTGTTTGGGAGGGGGACCGGGGAGCTGTTTTTT
TRBD1 | TRBJ1-2 | many | TRBV7-9 | CASSLPPGTAKNYGYTF | TGTGCCAGCAGCTTACCGCCGGGGACAGCCAAGAACTATGGCTACACCTTC
- | TRBJ1-3 | many | TRBV6-2/TRBV6-3 | CASRRRTDSGNTIYF | TGTGCCAGCAGACGGCGGACGGACTCTGGAAACACCATATATTTT
- | TRBJ2-3 | many | TRBV2 | CASKVGGTDTQYF | TGTGCCAGCAAGGTCGGGGGCACAGATACGCAGTATTTT
- | TRBJ1-1 | medium-sized | TRBV12-3/TRBV12-4 | CASRFNTEAFF | TGTGCCAGCAGATTTAACACTGAAGCTTTCTTT
TRBD1 | TRBJ2-7 | - | TRBV12-3/TRBV12-4 | CASSSPTGTGIYEQYF | TGTGCCAGCAGCTCGCCCACCGGGACAGGGATCTACGAGCAGTACTTC
- | TRBJ2-3 | many | TRBV7-2 | CASSRVIADTQYF | TGTGCCAGCAGCCGGGTGATCGCAGATACGCAGTATTTT
TRBD2 | TRBJ2-7 | few | TRBV10-3 | CAISGGQVLVYEQYF | TGTGCCATCTCGGGAGGGCAGGTCCTTGTCTACGAGCAGTACTTC
- | TRBJ1-6 | many | TRBV27 | CASSFGRENSPLHF | TGTGCCAGCAGTTTCGGACGGGAGAATTCACCCCTCCACTTT
- | TRBJ2-5 | many | TRBV3-1 | CASSQGFGGSRKETQYF | TGTGCCAGCAGCCAAGGGTTTGGGGGGTCTCGTAAAGAGACCCAGTACTTC
- | TRBJ1-4 | many | TRBV6-2/TRBV6-3 | CASSYSRRGRGSEKLFF | TGTGCCAGCAGTTACTCACGTCGGGGCAGGGGAAGTGAAAAACTGTTTTTT
TRBD2 | TRBJ2-3 | - | TRBV7-2 | CASSLATSADTQYF | TGTGCCAGCAGCTTAGCCACTAGCGCGGATACGCAGTATTTT
TRBD1 | TRBJ1-3 | many | TRBV27 | CASSRTGAGNTIYF | TGTGCCAGCAGCCGGACAGGGGCTGGAAACACCATATATTTT
- | TRBJ1-1 | many | TRBV11-2 | CASSLVARSTEAFF | TGTGCCAGCAGCTTAGTAGCTAGAAGCACTGAAGCTTTCTTT
TRBD1 | TRBJ1-1 | many | TRBV20-1 | CSARTAKTGAWTTEAFF | TGCAGTGCTAGGACTGCAAAAACAGGGGCCTGGACCACTGAAGCTTTCTTT
- | TRBJ2-1 | - | TRBV18 | CASSPGRRSNEQFF | TGTGCCAGCTCACCAGGTAGGAGATCCAATGAGCAGTTCTTC
TRBD1 | TRBJ2-1 | many | TRBV20-1 | CSARSRDRGAEQFF | TGCAGTGCTAGGTCCCGGGACAGGGGCGCTGAGCAGTTCTTC
- | TRBJ1-1 | - | TRBV6-2/TRBV6-3 | CASSSTGANTEAFF | TGTGCCAGCAGTTCTACCGGGGCCAACACTGAAGCTTTCTTT
TRBD1 | TRBJ2-1 | - | TRBV5-5 | CASSPYTGVQDEQFF | TGTGCCAGCAGCCCATATACAGGGGTTCAGGATGAGCAGTTCTTC
- | TRBJ1-4 | - | TRBV25-1 | CASSERRGGWSEKLFF | TGTGCCAGCAGTGAACGGAGGGGGGGCTGGAGTGAAAAACTGTTTTTT
TRBD1 | TRBJ1-5 | many | TRBV29-1 | CSAGQGDDQPQHF | TGCAGCGCAGGACAGGGGGATGATCAGCCCCAGCATTTT
TRBD1 | TRBJ1-1 | few | TRBV12-3/TRBV12-4 | CASSRRDRGNEAFF | TGTGCCAGCAGCCGTCGGGACAGGGGTAACGAAGCTTTCTTT
TRBD2 | TRBJ2-1 | few | TRBV4-3 | CASSHSSGREQFF | TGCGCCAGCAGCCACAGTAGCGGGAGGGAGCAGTTCTTC
- | TRBJ1-5 | few | TRBV4-1 | CASSQDGGMNQPQHF | TGCGCCAGCAGCCAAGACGGGGGGATGAATCAGCCCCAGCATTTT
- | TRBJ2-1 | medium-sized | TRBV29-1 | CSVEGARDYEQFF | TGCAGCGTTGAGGGGGCGCGGGACTATGAGCAGTTCTTC
- | TRBJ2-2 | - | TRBV7-3 | CASGAGEVGGELFF | TGTGCCTCAGGGGCCGGAGAGGTTGGCGGGGAGCTGTTTTTT
- | TRBJ1-5 | few | TRBV4-3 | CASSQGLFGQPQHF | TGCGCCAGCAGCCAAGGACTATTCGGGCAGCCCCAGCATTTT
- | TRBJ2-3 | many | TRBV4-1 | CASSQSTSTDTQYF | TGCGCCAGCAGCCAGTCTACTAGCACAGATACGCAGTATTTT
TRBD1 | TRBJ2-7 | many | TRBV5-1 | CASSLETTGGREQYF | TGCGCCAGCAGCTTAGAGACGACAGGGGGCCGCGAGCAGTACTTC
- | TRBJ2-1 | - | TRBV12-3/TRBV12-4 | CASSLAKGYEQFF | TGTGCCAGCAGTTTAGCGAAGGGGTATGAGCAGTTCTTC
- | TRBJ2-2 | many | TRBV19 | CASSGLNTGELFF | TGTGCCAGTAGTGGGTTGAACACCGGGGAGCTGTTTTTT
- | TRBJ2-3 | many | TRBV11-2 | CASNNASTDTQYF | TGTGCCAGTAATAATGCTAGCACAGATACGCAGTATTTT
- | TRBJ2-2 | many | TRBV29-1 | CSVADGELFF | TGCAGCGTTGCGGACGGGGAGCTGTTTTTT
- | TRBJ1-1 | many | TRBV20-1 | CSARTDLNTEAFF | TGCAGTGCTAGGACGGATTTGAACACTGAAGCTTTCTTT
- | TRBJ2-1 | few | TRBV20-1 | CSAPTGRKPNEQFF | TGCAGTGCTCCGACAGGCCGGAAACCAAATGAGCAGTTCTTC
TRBD1 | TRBJ1-2 | many | TRBV29-1 | CSVDLNRGVDYGYTF | TGCAGCGTTGATTTGAACAGGGGGGTAGACTATGGCTACACCTTC
- | TRBJ1-2 | many | TRBV12-3/TRBV12-4 | CASSLNSQIYGYTF | TGTGCCAGCAGTTTGAACAGCCAGATCTATGGCTACACCTTC
- | TRBJ1-4 | many | TRBV20-1 | CSAPLVVPGAEKLFF | TGCAGTGCACCCTTGGTAGTCCCAGGGGCTGAAAAACTGTTTTTT
- | TRBJ1-6 | - | TRBV6-5 | CASSYRQRGSYNSPLHF | TGTGCCAGCAGTTACAGACAGCGGGGCTCCTATAATTCACCCCTCCACTTT
TRBD1 | TRBJ2-7 | many | TRBV7-6 | CASSFGLRTGATYEQYF | TGTGCCAGCAGCTTCGGCCTCCGGACAGGCGCCACCTACGAGCAGTACTTC
TRBD1 | TRBJ1-4 | - | TRBV7-2 | CASSTGQNLANEKLFF | TGTGCCAGCAGCACGGGACAGAATTTGGCTAATGAAAAACTGTTTTTT
- | TRBJ2-7 | few | TRBV12-3/TRBV12-4 | CASSLGEKTYEQYF | TGTGCCAGCAGTTTAGGGGAGAAGACCTACGAGCAGTACTTC
- | TRBJ2-1 | many | TRBV29-1 | CSVAGGTHNEQFF | TGCAGCGTTGCTGGGGGGACGCACAATGAGCAGTTCTTC
TRBD1 | TRBJ1-2 | many | TRBV10-3 | CAITGGGGGYGYTF | TGTGCCATCACAGGGGGCGGTGGTGGCTATGGCTACACCTTC
- | TRBJ1-2 | few | TRBV12-3/TRBV12-4 | CASSDTRTQGYTF | TGTGCCAGCAGTGACACCAGGACCCAAGGCTACACCTTC
TRBD1 | TRBJ1-2 | - | TRBV11-2 | CASRSFGGQGSDGYTF | TGTGCCAGCAGGTCCTTTGGGGGACAGGGTAGCGACGGCTACACCTTC
- | TRBJ2-1 | few | TRBV11-2 | CASSFRILERAVVNEQFF | TGTGCCAGCAGCTTCCGGATCTTAGAGCGGGCAGTAGTGAATGAGCAGTTCTTC
- | TRBJ1-1 | many | TRBV20-1 | CSATKGRLGTEAFF | TGCAGTGCCACCAAGGGGCGGCTGGGGACTGAAGCTTTCTTT